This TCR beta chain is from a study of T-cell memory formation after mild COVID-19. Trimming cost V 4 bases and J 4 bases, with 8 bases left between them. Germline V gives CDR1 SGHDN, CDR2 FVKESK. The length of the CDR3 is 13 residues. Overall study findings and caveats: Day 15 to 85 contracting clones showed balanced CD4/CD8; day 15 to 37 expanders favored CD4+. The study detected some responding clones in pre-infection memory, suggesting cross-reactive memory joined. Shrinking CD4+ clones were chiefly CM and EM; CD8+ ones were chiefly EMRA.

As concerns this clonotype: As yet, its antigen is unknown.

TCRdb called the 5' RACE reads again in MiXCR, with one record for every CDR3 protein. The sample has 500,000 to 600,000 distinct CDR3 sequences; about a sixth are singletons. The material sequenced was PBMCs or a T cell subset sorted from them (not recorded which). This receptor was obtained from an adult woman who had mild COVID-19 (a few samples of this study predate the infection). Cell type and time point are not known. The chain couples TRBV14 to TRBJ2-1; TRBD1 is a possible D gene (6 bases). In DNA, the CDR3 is TGTGCCAGCAGCCGACAGGCTTACAATGAGCAGTTCTTC. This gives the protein CASSRQAYNEQFF.